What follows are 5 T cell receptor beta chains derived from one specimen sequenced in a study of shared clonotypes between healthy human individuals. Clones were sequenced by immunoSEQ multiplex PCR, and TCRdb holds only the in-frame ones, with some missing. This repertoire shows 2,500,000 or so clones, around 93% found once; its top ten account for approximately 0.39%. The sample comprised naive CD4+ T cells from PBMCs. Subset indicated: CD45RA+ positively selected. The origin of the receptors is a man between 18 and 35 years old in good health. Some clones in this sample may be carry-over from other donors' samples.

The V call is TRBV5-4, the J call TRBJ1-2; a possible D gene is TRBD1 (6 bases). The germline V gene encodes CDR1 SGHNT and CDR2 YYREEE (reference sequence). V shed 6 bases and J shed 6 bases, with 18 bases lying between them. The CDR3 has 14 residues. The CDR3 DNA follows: TGTGCCAGCACCGTACCCGGGGGGCGGGATGGCTACACCTTC. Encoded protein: CASTVPGGRDGYTF.

The CDR3 loop reads CASSPGRGRDYNEQFF. The DNA for the CDR3 is TGTGCCAGCAGTCCTGGTAGGGGCAGGGACTACAATGAGCAGTTCTTC. The V call is TRBV27, the J call TRBJ2-1; D possibly corresponds to TRBD1 (5 bases). CDR1 is MNHEY and CDR2 is SMNVEV in the germline V gene (reference sequence). V was clipped by 5 bases and J by 3 bases, with 17 bases between them. CDR3 size: 16 residues.

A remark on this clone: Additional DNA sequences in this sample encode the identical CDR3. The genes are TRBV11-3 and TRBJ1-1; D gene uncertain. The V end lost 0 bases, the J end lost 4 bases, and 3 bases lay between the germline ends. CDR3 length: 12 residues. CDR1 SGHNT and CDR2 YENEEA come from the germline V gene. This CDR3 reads CASSLDSTEAFF. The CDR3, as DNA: TGTGCCAGCAGCTTAGATTCCACTGAAGCTTTCTTT. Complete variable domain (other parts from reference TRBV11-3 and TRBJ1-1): EAGVVQSPRYKIIEKKQPVAFWCNPISGHNTLYWYLQNLGQGPELLIRYENEEAVDDSQLPKDRFSAERLKGVDSTLKIQPAELGDSAVYLCASSLDSTEAFFGQGTRLTVV.

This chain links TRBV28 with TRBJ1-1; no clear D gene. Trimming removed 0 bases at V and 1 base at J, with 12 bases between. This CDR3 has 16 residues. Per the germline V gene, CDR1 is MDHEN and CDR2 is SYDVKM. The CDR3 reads CASSLWSDGGNTEAFF. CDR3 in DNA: TGTGCCAGCAGTTTATGGAGTGACGGTGGGAACACTGAAGCTTTCTTT.

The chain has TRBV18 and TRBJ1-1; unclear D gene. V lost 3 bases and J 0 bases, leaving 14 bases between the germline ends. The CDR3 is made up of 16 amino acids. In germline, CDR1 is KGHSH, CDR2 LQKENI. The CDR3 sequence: CASSPLLPTVNTEAFF. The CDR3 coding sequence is TGTGCCAGCTCACCGCTCCTCCCGACCGTGAACACTGAAGCTTTCTTT.